Listed here is a single T cell receptor beta chain. This same CDR3 is encoded by further DNA sequences in the sample. Patients of the Seattle cohort, enrolled during active infection, were followed longitudinally. The CDR3 has 13 residues. Germline V gene data show CDR1 as KGHSH and CDR2 as LQKENI. V was clipped by 3 bases and J by 4 bases; unmatched bases: 1. This specimen comes from a study of blood T cell repertoires in COVID-19. Sequencing was performed with immunoSEQ multiplex PCR; in TCRdb, only in-frame clones are kept and a portion is missing. Counted here are about 410,000 clones, over 75% occurring once; the ten biggest clones make up about 1.4%.

The TCR originated in a woman between 40 and 50 years old with COVID-19, enrolled during active disease. Sequencing was performed on peripheral blood. The gene calls are TRBV18 and TRBJ1-2; 8 positions match TRBD1. The CDR3 coding sequence is TGTGCCAGCTCACCGGACAGGGTCTATGGCTACACCTTC. Its protein product is CASSPDRVYGYTF.